This T cell receptor (beta chain) appears in the sequencing data of a study of control samples from healthy donors and cancer patients. TCRdb's table, derived via immunoSEQ multiplex PCR, lists solely in-frame clones and lacks some. The sample contains approximately 120,000 clones, 90% of which appear only once. CDR1 and CDR2 from the germline V gene are SGHRS and YFSETQ. The V end lost 2 bases, the J end lost 7 bases, and 12 bases lay between the germline ends. The CDR3 contains 14 residues. Sequencing was performed on blood. This chain joins TRBV5-1 and TRBJ1-4; no clear D. The sequence derives from a human donor in good health. The donor label of this sample is uncertain. The CDR3 loop is CASSFNGFGEKLFF. Written as DNA, the CDR3 is TGCGCCAGCAGCTTTAATGGGTTCGGTGAAAAACTGTTTTTT.